These 9 T cell receptor beta chains were all obtained from the same sample, sequenced in a study of blood T cell repertoires in COVID-19. The data were produced by immunoSEQ multiplex PCR, yet TCRdb's version contains in-frame clones alone and is incomplete. The profile shows approximately 140,000 clones, approximately 81% of them singletons. The sequenced sample consisted of peripheral blood. The receptors shown here come from a man aged 60-69 years with acute or convalescent COVID-19.

The gene calls are TRBV19 and TRBJ2-1, with 8 nucleotides matching TRBD1. The germline V gene has CDR1 LNHDA and CDR2 SQIVND (reference sequence). The CDR3 contains 16 residues. Unmatched junction bases numbered 8, after V lost 0 bases and J lost 7 bases. The DNA of the CDR3 is TGTGCCAGTAGTATAGATCGCCCAGGGGGCTTTAATGAGCAGTTCTTC. This translates into CASSIDRPGGFNEQFF.

This chain connects TRBV5-8 to TRBJ2-7, with TRBD2 matching over 11 bases. V shed 6 bases, J shed 1 base, and the junction held 6 bases outside the gene matches. This CDR3 comprises 15 residues. CDR1 and CDR2 from the germline V gene are SGHTS and YDEGEE. Here the CDR3 DNA reads TGTGCCAGCACCCGGGGACTAGCGGTGTCCTACGAGCAGTACTTC. Its translation: CASTRGLAVSYEQYF.

CDR3 amino acids: CALLRGGSYEQYF. The CDR3 DNA reads as TGTGCCCTGCTTAGGGGGGGCTCCTACGAGCAGTACTTC. J is TRBJ2-7 and V is TRBV2; D possibly corresponds to TRBD2 (7 bases). Trimming removed 11 bases at V and 0 bases at J, with 14 bases between. The germline CDR1 and CDR2 sequences are SNHLY and FYNNEI. The CDR3 spans 13 residues.

The chain has TRBV27 and TRBJ2-7, with D possibly being TRBD2 (5 bases). Trimming pared 3 bases from V and 7 bases from J, leaving 13 bases between. Looked up from germline, CDR1 is MNHEY and CDR2 is SMNVEV (reference sequence). The CDR3 contains 13 residues. CDR3 amino acids: CASSFAAGLEQYF. CDR3 DNA sequence: TGTGCCAGCAGTTTCGCGGCGGGCTTGGAGCAGTACTTC.

The chain has TRBV7-6 and TRBJ1-1; D not certain. This CDR3 is built from 13 residues. The germline V and J ends were trimmed by 6 bases and 4 bases, with 12 bases remaining between them. From germline, CDR1 is SGHVS and CDR2 FNYEAQ. The CDR3: CASSQTEITEAFF. The DNA of the CDR3 is TGTGCCAGCAGTCAAACGGAGATCACTGAAGCTTTCTTT.

V gene TRBV6-2 or TRBV6-3 combines with J gene TRBJ1-2, with D possibly matching TRBD1 (6 bases). Germline CDR1 reads MNHEY; CDR2 reads SVGEGT. V lost 6 bases and J 0 bases, leaving 20 bases between the germline ends. This CDR3 has 17 residues. CDR3 nucleotides: TGTGCCAGCAGCCCTGGGGGGGCACTAGGATCTAACTATGGCTACACCTTC. This sequence encodes CASSPGGALGSNYGYTF.

The chain joins TRBV4-1 to TRBJ2-7, with D maybe TRBD1 (5 bases). There are 14 residues in the CDR3. V gave up 1 base and J gave up 3 bases, with 10 bases separating them. Germline V lookup: CDR1 MGHRA, CDR2 YSYEKL. CDR3 protein: CASSQAEQDYEQYF. The DNA for the CDR3 is TGCGCCAGCAGCCAAGCAGAACAGGACTACGAGCAGTACTTC.

This clone has a handful of counts. Distinct nucleotide sequences in the sample also encode this CDR3. This sequence joins TRBV2 and TRBJ2-2, with D hard to call. The germline V gene encodes CDR1 SNHLY and CDR2 FYNNEI. V was pared by 1 base and J by 1 base, with 4 bases between. This CDR3 is 14 amino acids long. This chain's CDR3 is CASSEVRNTGELFF. The CDR3 bases are TGTGCCAGCAGTGAAGTCAGGAACACCGGGGAGCTGTTTTTT.

The rearrangement uses TRBV7-2 and TRBJ1-1, with 10 nucleotides matching TRBD1. CDR3 size: 14 residues. The ends lost 7 bases at V and 8 bases at J; junction bases unmatched: 10. Germline loops: CDR1 SGHTA, CDR2 FQGNSA. The CDR3 DNA reads as TGTGCCAGCAACTCCGGGACAGGGGTTTCGGAAGCTTTCTTT. Its translation: CASNSGTGVSEAFF.